The entry that follows covers one TCR beta chain sequence. The study recruited people aged about 18 to 89 years across some 23 US areas. Cohort assignment relied on participant-reported clinical history. This sample is drawn from a study of blood T cell repertoires in COVID-19. Study-level background: The United States, Italy and Spain supplied acute and convalescent COVID-19 samples. PBMCs, B-cell-depleted T cells, or T cells were the source of the cDNA or gDNA that made up the material.

Deletions cut 1 base from V and 3 bases from J, with 7 bases between. The germline V gene encodes CDR1 SGHTA and CDR2 FQGNSA. The CDR3 length is 13 residues. Assay used: immunoSEQ multiplex PCR; TCRdb lists only in-frame clones, some missing. This sample carries about 140,000 clones, roughly four fifths of them seen once, and the ten largest clones take about 3.7%. This sequence originates from a woman between 50 and 59 years old with acute COVID-19. Sequencing was performed on PBMCs or T cells enriched from blood (not recorded which). V usage is TRBV7-2 and J usage is TRBJ2-7, with D possibly matching TRBD2 (5 bases). CDR3 in amino acids: CASSLGTGYEQYF. DNA of the CDR3: TGTGCCAGCAGCTTAGGGACTGGCTACGAGCAGTACTTC.